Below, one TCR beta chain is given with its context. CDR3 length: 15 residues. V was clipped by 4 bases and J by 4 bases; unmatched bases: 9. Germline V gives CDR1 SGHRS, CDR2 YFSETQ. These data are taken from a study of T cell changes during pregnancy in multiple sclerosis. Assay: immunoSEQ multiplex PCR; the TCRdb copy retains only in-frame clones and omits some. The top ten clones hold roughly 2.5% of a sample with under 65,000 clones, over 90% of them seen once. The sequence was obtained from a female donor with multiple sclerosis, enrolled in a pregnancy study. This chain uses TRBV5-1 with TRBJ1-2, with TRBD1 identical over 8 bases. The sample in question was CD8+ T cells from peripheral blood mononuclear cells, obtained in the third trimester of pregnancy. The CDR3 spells CASSVHRGNPYGYTF. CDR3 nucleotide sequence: TGCGCCAGCAGCGTTCACAGGGGGAATCCCTATGGCTACACCTTC. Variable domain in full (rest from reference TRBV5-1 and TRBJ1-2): KAGVTQTPRYLIKTRGQQVTLSCSPISGHRSVSWYQQTPGQGLQFLFEYFSETQRNKGNFPGRFSGRQFSNSRSEMNVSTLELGDSALYLCASSVHRGNPYGYTFGSGTRLTVV.